The 9 T cell receptor beta chains presented below share a single source sample, sequenced in a study of shared clonotypes between healthy human individuals. The data were produced by immunoSEQ multiplex PCR, yet TCRdb's version contains in-frame clones alone and is incomplete. The table has over 2 million clones, 85% to 95% seen once. The specimen was naive CD4+ T cells sorted from blood. As to subset: CD45RA+ positively selected. All receptors derive from a young man in good health.

This chain uses TRBV9 with TRBJ2-1; the D gene is possibly TRBD2 (6 bases). V lost 0 bases to trimming and J lost 4 bases, with 17 bases between them. The CDR3 contains 17 residues. In germline, CDR1 is SGDLS, CDR2 YYNGEE. CDR3 nucleotides: TGTGCCAGCAGCGTAGGAGGTGTAATAGCGGAATACAATGAGCAGTTCTTC. It is translated as CASSVGGVIAEYNEQFF.

Written as DNA, the CDR3 is TGCGCCAGCAGCTTGCACAACGAGCAGTACTTC. Amino acid sequence: CASSLHNEQYF. J is TRBJ2-7 and V is TRBV5-1; D gene ambiguous. Trimming left V 1 base short and J 5 bases short, with 4 bases between. CDR1 is SGHRS, CDR2 YFSETQ, per germline. The CDR3 covers 11 residues.

The CDR3 nucleotides read TGTGCCAGCACCCCAGGCCTAGCGGGCACAGATACGCAGTATTTT. Translating it yields CASTPGLAGTDTQYF. The J gene is TRBJ2-3, the V gene TRBV13, with 7 nucleotides matching TRBD2. The CDR3 is made up of 15 amino acids. Germline V gene sequence: CDR1 PRHDT, CDR2 FYEKMQ (reference sequence). The ends lost 7 bases at V and 1 base at J; junction bases unmatched: 8.

A single count supports this clone. The rearrangement uses TRBV28 and TRBJ1-2, with TRBD1 identical over 7 bases. CDR3 size: 14 residues. J gave up 4 bases and V 5 bases, and 7 bases lay outside the gene matches. CDR1 MDHEN and CDR2 SYDVKM come from the germline V gene. The CDR3 nucleotides read TGTGCCAGCAGTCTCCAGAAGGGGGCCTATGGCTACACCTTC. Translation: CASSLQKGAYGYTF.

For the CDR3, the DNA is TGTGCCAGCAGCTTAGTTAGAGAAGCGGGAGAATTAAAAAAGGAGACCCAGTACTTC. Encoded protein: CASSLVREAGELKKETQYF. This rearrangement joins TRBV11-3 to TRBJ2-5; TRBD2 aligns across 8 bases. The CDR3 contains 19 residues. The junction had 18 bases not matched to a gene; V was cut back by 1 base and J by 5 bases. CDR1 SGHNT and CDR2 YENEEA come from the germline V gene. Filled out from reference TRBV11-3 and TRBJ2-5, the complete variable domain reads EAGVVQSPRYKIIEKKQPVAFWCNPISGHNTLYWYLQNLGQGPELLIRYENEEAVDDSQLPKDRFSAERLKGVDSTLKIQPAELGDSAVYLCASSLVREAGELKKETQYFGPGTRLLVL.

This rearrangement joins TRBV7-9 to TRBJ2-5; 9 positions agree with TRBD2. Germline-derived CDR1 and CDR2 are SEHNR and FQNEAQ (reference sequence). J gave up 0 bases and V 5 bases, and 7 bases lay outside the gene matches. This CDR3 is 16 amino acids long. CDR3 nucleotide sequence: TGTGCCAGCAGCGCAAGACTAGCGGTTTACCAAGAGACCCAGTACTTC. Protein sequence: CASSARLAVYQETQYF.

The rearrangement links TRBV10-2 to TRBJ2-5, with D possibly matching TRBD2 (6 bases). This CDR3 spans 13 amino acids. V lost 8 bases, J lost 4 bases, and 14 bases lay in between. Germline V lookup: CDR1 WSHSY, CDR2 SAAADI. The CDR3 is CASGGDSGETQYF. CDR3 nucleotides: TGCGCCAGCGGTGGGGACTCAGGAGAGACCCAGTACTTC.

This CDR3 reads CAWSEGTGEKLFF. In nucleotides, the CDR3 is TGTGCCTGGAGTGAAGGGACGGGGGAAAAACTGTTTTTT. The chain uses TRBV30 and TRBJ1-4, with TRBD1 as a possible D gene (5 bases). V lost 1 base to trimming and J lost 8 bases, with 11 bases between them. This CDR3 is 13 amino acids long. The germline V gene encodes CDR1 GTSNPN and CDR2 SVGIG (reference sequence).

V is TRBV18 and J is TRBJ2-2, with D perhaps TRBD2 (5 bases). This CDR3 spans 13 amino acids. Germline V gene sequence: CDR1 KGHSH, CDR2 LQKENI. Trimming left V 0 bases short and J 8 bases short, with 7 bases between. DNA of the CDR3: TGTGCCAGCTCACCACCGAGGGTTGGGGAGCTGTTTTTT. It translates to CASSPPRVGELFF.